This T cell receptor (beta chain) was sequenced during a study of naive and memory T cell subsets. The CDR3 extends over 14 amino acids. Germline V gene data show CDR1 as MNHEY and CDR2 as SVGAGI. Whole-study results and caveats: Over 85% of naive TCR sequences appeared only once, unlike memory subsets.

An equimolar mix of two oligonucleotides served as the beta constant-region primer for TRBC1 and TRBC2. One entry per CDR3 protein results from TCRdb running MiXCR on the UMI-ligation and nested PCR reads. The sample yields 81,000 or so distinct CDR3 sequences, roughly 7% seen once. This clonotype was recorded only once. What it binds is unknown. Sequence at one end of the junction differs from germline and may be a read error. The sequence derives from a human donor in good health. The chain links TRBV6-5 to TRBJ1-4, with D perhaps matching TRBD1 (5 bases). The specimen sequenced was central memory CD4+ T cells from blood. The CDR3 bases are TGTGCCAGCAGTTCTGGGGGAACTAATGAAGAACTGTTTTTT. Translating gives CASSSGGTNEELFF.